The 28 T cell receptor beta chains given below trace back to one sample, sequenced in a study of cytomegalovirus exposure and HLA in healthy donors. PCR used 60 Vbeta primers and 13 Jbeta primers. Assay used: immunoSEQ multiplex PCR; TCRdb lists only in-frame clones, some missing. The repertoire includes about 100,000 clones, approximately 76% of them detected once, and over 15% sits in the top ten. The sequenced material came from PBMCs. These receptors were collected from a woman in her sixties in good health and CMV-seropositive.

This chain uses TRBV2 with TRBJ1-4, with 7 bases fitting TRBD1. From germline, CDR1 is SNHLY and CDR2 FYNNEI. There are 16 residues in the CDR3. The ends lost 0 bases at V and 8 bases at J; junction bases unmatched: 9. In DNA form, the CDR3 reads TGTGCCAGCAGTGAAGCGTCGACAGGGCGGAGGGAAAAACTGTTTTTT. This codes for CASSEASTGRREKLFF.

CDR3 sequence: CASSPGQSNQPQHF. CDR3 nucleotide sequence: TGTGCCAGCAGTCCGGGACAGAGCAATCAGCCCCAGCATTTT. The chain joins TRBV2 to TRBJ1-5, with 7 bases lining up with TRBD1. CDR3 length: 14 residues. Germline CDR1 SNHLY, CDR2 FYNNEI. The junction had 2 bases not matched to a gene; V was cut back by 5 bases and J by 1 base. Supplemented by reference TRBV2 and TRBJ1-5, the full variable domain reads EPEVTQTPSHQVTQMGQEVILRCVPISNHLYFYWYRQILGQKVEFLVSFYNNEISEKSEIFDDQFSVERPDGSNFTLKIRSTKLEDSAMYFCASSPGQSNQPQHFGDGTRLSIL.

The chain has TRBV9 and TRBJ2-7; 9 bases are shared with TRBD1. The CDR3 spans 15 residues. J lost 3 bases, V lost 2 bases, and 6 bases had no gene match. Germline-derived CDR1 and CDR2 are SGDLS and YYNGEE. CDR3 DNA sequence: TGTGCCAGCAGCGTGGGACAGGGACCTCTCTACGAGCAGTACTTC. It is translated as CASSVGQGPLYEQYF.

This sequence joins TRBV29-1 and TRBJ1-1, with no clear D. The CDR3 length is 13 residues. V lost 2 bases to trimming and J lost 0 bases, with 7 bases between them. The germline CDR1 and CDR2 sequences are SQVTM and ANQGSEA. CDR3 coding DNA: TGCAGCGTTGAAACCCAGATGAACACTGAAGCTTTCTTT. This encodes CSVETQMNTEAFF.

V is TRBV6-6 and J is TRBJ2-7; TRBD1 agrees at 7 bases. The V gene end was trimmed by 1 base and the J gene end by 3 bases; junction bases not matched to a gene: 9. Germline lookup yields CDR1 MNHNY and CDR2 SVGAGI (reference sequence). The CDR3 has 16 amino acids. The CDR3 loop is CASSYFPGQVSYEQYF. In nucleotides, the CDR3 is TGTGCCAGCAGTTACTTCCCAGGACAGGTCAGCTACGAGCAGTACTTC.

The chain joins TRBV27 to TRBJ2-1; 8 bases align to TRBD1. J was trimmed by 2 bases and V by 7 bases; bases with no gene match: 4. Germline V gene data show CDR1 as MNHEY and CDR2 as SMNVEV (reference sequence). The CDR3 covers 14 residues. The CDR3 coding sequence is TGTGCCAGCACACAGGGGGGCGCCTACAATGAGCAGTTCTTC. It yields the protein CASTQGGAYNEQFF.

This chain connects TRBV4-2 to TRBJ1-2; no reliable D call. The CDR3 is 17 residues long. Trimming cost V 2 bases and J 8 bases, with 24 bases left between them. The germline gives CDR1 LGHNA, CDR2 YNFKEQ. CDR3 amino acids: CASSQSVVLSQVRGYTF. The CDR3 coding sequence is TGTGCCAGCAGCCAATCCGTGGTTCTCTCCCAGGTTCGGGGCTACACCTTC.

The chain has TRBV5-3 and TRBJ2-5, with 7 bases matching TRBD2. TRBV5-3 is an ORF, and what it does is uncertain. The CDR3 runs 16 residues. V dropped 3 bases and J dropped 5; count of bases not matched to a gene: 13. The CDR3 spells CARSSPRLAGVETQYF. The CDR3 DNA follows: TGTGCCAGAAGCTCCCCCAGACTGGCGGGAGTTGAGACCCAGTACTTC.

The rearrangement uses TRBV30 and TRBJ1-2; D remains ambiguous. Between the trimmed V and J ends, which lost 4 bases and 2 bases, there was a span of 8 bases. The CDR3 totals 12 residues. The germline V gene encodes CDR1 GTSNPN and CDR2 SVGIG (reference sequence). This chain's CDR3 is CAWTFLNYGYTF. CDR3 sequence (DNA): TGTGCCTGGACTTTTCTAAACTATGGCTACACCTTC.

The chain recombines TRBV27 with TRBJ2-3; TRBD1 is a possible D gene (6 bases). Germline V lookup: CDR1 MNHEY, CDR2 SMNVEV (reference sequence). V was shortened by 6 bases and J by 6 bases, with 10 bases between the two germline ends. There are 12 residues in the CDR3. CDR3 nucleotide sequence: TGTGCCAGCAGCCCGCAGGGGGATACGCAGTATTTT. Protein sequence: CASSPQGDTQYF.

The rearrangement uses TRBV7-9 and TRBJ1-1; 11 bases match TRBD1. Looked up from germline, CDR1 is SEHNR and CDR2 is FQNEAQ (reference sequence). Trimming cost V 6 bases and J 1 base; bases outside gene matches: 7. CDR3 length: 16 residues. The CDR3: CASSWGTGGTNTEAFF. DNA of the CDR3: TGTGCCAGCAGTTGGGGGACAGGGGGAACGAACACTGAAGCTTTCTTT.

There are a few counts of this clone. V is TRBV10-3 and J is TRBJ2-1; 11 bases fit TRBD2. With 4 bases clipped from V and 8 bases from J, the junction kept 7 bases outside the gene matches. Germline loops: CDR1 ENHRY, CDR2 SYGVKD. The CDR3 has 15 amino acids. The CDR3 DNA reads TGTGCCATCAGTGCCGGGACTAGCGGTCCTGATGAGCAGTTCTTC. Protein: CAISAGTSGPDEQFF.

The chain has TRBV25-1 and TRBJ2-7, with 14 bases identical to TRBD2. In germline, CDR1 is MGHDK, CDR2 SYGVNS. The CDR3 contains 13 residues. The junction had 4 bases not matched to a gene; V was cut back by 11 bases and J by 4 bases. This CDR3 is CASRTSGRYEQYF. In nucleotides, the CDR3 is TGTGCCTCGAGGACTAGCGGGAGGTACGAGCAGTACTTC.

A few counts support this clone. The chain uses TRBV27 and TRBJ2-7, with D possibly matching TRBD2 (6 bases). The germline CDR1 and CDR2 sequences are MNHEY and SMNVEV (reference sequence). Trimming shortened V by 11 bases and J by 2 bases, and 13 bases separated the two germline ends. CDR3 size: 12 residues. CDR3 loop: CAGGTGPYEQYF. The CDR3 region has the DNA TGTGCCGGGGGGACGGGACCCTACGAGCAGTACTTC.

A few counts support this clone. This sequence joins TRBV5-1 and TRBJ1-4; a weak D match, TRBD1 (6 bases). Germline V gives CDR1 SGHRS, CDR2 YFSETQ. This CDR3 is 15 amino acids long. The V end lost 0 bases, the J end lost 5 bases, and 11 bases lay between the germline ends. The CDR3 DNA reads as TGCGCCAGCAGCTTGGACAGGGTTCGGAATGAAAAACTGTTTTTT. This gives the protein CASSLDRVRNEKLFF.

This sequence joins TRBV29-1 and TRBJ2-5; TRBD2 matches 7 bases. The germline CDR1 and CDR2 sequences are SQVTM and ANQGSEA. V trimming: 3 bases; J trimming: 5 bases; junction bases outside the gene matches: 6. The CDR3 extends over 13 amino acids. CDR3 bases: TGCAGCGTTGACCAGACTAGCAGGGAGACCCAGTACTTC. This codes for CSVDQTSRETQYF.

This chain connects TRBV7-3 to TRBJ1-6; 7 bases agree with TRBD1. Germline loops: CDR1 SGHTA, CDR2 FQGTGA. After removal of 5 bases from V and 6 bases from J, the junction contained 7 bases not matched to a gene. This CDR3 contains 15 residues. The CDR3 DNA is TGTGCCAGCAGCGCAACGGGACAGCCTAATTCACCCCTCCACTTT. It is translated as CASSATGQPNSPLHF.

The chain couples TRBV27 to TRBJ2-2; D is possibly TRBD1 (5 bases). The CDR3 has 16 amino acids. V dropped 5 bases and J dropped 5 bases, with 18 bases sitting between them. In germline, CDR1 is MNHEY, CDR2 SMNVEV (reference sequence). CDR3 DNA sequence: TGTGCCAGCAGTATGGGCCCAGGGTCAAATACCGGGGAGCTGTTTTTT. Protein: CASSMGPGSNTGELFF.

The V call is TRBV19, the J call TRBJ2-1, with 13 nucleotides matching TRBD2. The CDR3 length is 14 residues. Germline loops: CDR1 LNHDA, CDR2 SQIVND (reference sequence). Trimming took 5 bases from V and 10 from J; bases not matched to a gene: 5. CDR3 DNA: TGTGCCAGTAGTCTTACTAGCGGGAGGGAAGAGCAGTTCTTC. Protein: CASSLTSGREEQFF.

CDR3 protein: CAEDSGQETQYF. Here the CDR3 DNA reads TGTGCTGAGGATAGCGGTCAAGAGACCCAGTACTTC. The chain combines TRBV30 with TRBJ2-5; maybe TRBD2 (6 bases). The CDR3 has 12 amino acids. Germline CDR1 GTSNPN, CDR2 SVGIG (reference sequence).

The chain couples TRBV5-1 to TRBJ2-1, with D perhaps TRBD2 (6 bases). The germline CDR1 and CDR2 sequences are SGHRS and YFSETQ. The CDR3 is 15 residues long. The ends were cut back, 6 bases at V and 0 bases at J, with 13 bases in the middle. CDR3 sequence reads: CASNLAASSYNEQFF. CDR3 in DNA: TGCGCCAGCAACTTAGCGGCGAGCTCCTACAATGAGCAGTTCTTC.

This clone showed up just once. The rearrangement joins TRBV4-2 to TRBJ2-3; 7 bases are shared with TRBD2. The CDR3 extends over 16 amino acids. J was trimmed by 5 bases and V by 0 bases; bases with no gene match: 8. Germline-derived CDR1 and CDR2 are LGHNA and YNFKEQ. This chain's CDR3 is CASSQERRELQDTQYF. The CDR3 bases are TGTGCCAGCAGCCAAGAAAGGCGGGAGCTGCAAGATACGCAGTATTTT.

The gene calls are TRBV4-2 and TRBJ2-2; TRBD2 agrees at 10 bases. Germline assignment: CDR1 LGHNA and CDR2 YNFKEQ. Losses at the gene ends were 4 bases for V and 9 bases for J; bases not matched to a gene: 5. The CDR3 is 14 residues long. The CDR3 is CASSLLAGERELFF. In DNA, the CDR3 is TGTGCCAGCAGCCTCCTAGCGGGAGAACGGGAGCTGTTTTTT.

The chain joins TRBV19 to TRBJ1-3; D gene uncertain. The germline CDR1 and CDR2 sequences are LNHDA and SQIVND (reference sequence). V was cut by 4 bases and J by 0 bases, with 13 bases left in between. There are 16 residues in the CDR3. The DNA of the CDR3 is TGTGCCAGTAGTACCTCTCCCAAGAGCTCTGGAAACACCATATATTTT. Translation: CASSTSPKSSGNTIYF.

The sample holds a few counts of this clone. Germline is not matched at one junction end, which may reflect a read error. The genes are TRBV28 and TRBJ2-7; 9 nucleotides agree with TRBD1. The germline gives CDR1 MDHEN, CDR2 SYDVKM. This CDR3 is built from 14 residues. CDR3 bases: TGTGCCAGCAGTTTCTCGGGACAGGGTGTGTTCAGGAACTTC. This codes for CASSFSGQGVFRNF.

There are a few counts of this clone. The genes are TRBV30 and TRBJ1-1, with D perhaps matching TRBD1 (5 bases). The CDR3 extends over 15 amino acids. V was clipped by 5 bases and J by 3 bases, with 19 bases between them. Germline V lookup: CDR1 GTSNPN, CDR2 SVGIG (reference sequence). The CDR3 DNA reads as TGTGCCTGGTATCGGACACACAAAGGGGACACTGAAGCTTTCTTT. This codes for CAWYRTHKGDTEAFF.

The chain employs TRBV4-2 and TRBJ1-1, with D possibly matching TRBD1 (6 bases). The V end was cut by 0 bases, the J end by 7 bases, with 24 bases between. The CDR3 totals 18 residues. The germline V gene encodes CDR1 LGHNA and CDR2 YNFKEQ. CDR3 sequence: CASSQDQGFLGSLGEAFF. Here the CDR3 DNA reads TGTGCCAGCAGCCAAGACCAGGGGTTCCTCGGATCCTTGGGTGAAGCTTTCTTT.

The rearrangement uses TRBV7-9 and TRBJ1-2; D unresolved. Germline loops: CDR1 SEHNR, CDR2 FQNEAQ (reference sequence). This CDR3 has 15 residues. V was pared by 2 bases and J by 4 bases, with 14 bases between. CDR3 amino acids: CASSLRRGSPYGYTF. CDR3 in DNA: TGTGCCAGCAGCTTAAGGAGAGGATCTCCCTATGGCTACACCTTC.